Presented here are 28 T cell receptor beta chains from one specimen sequenced in a study of shared clonotypes between healthy human individuals. TCRdb's table, derived via immunoSEQ multiplex PCR, lists solely in-frame clones and lacks some. The table has some 490,000 clones, more than 65% seen once; the top ten hold 9.5% to 15%. Sequencing used PBMCs. The receptors shown here come from a middle-aged woman in good health. Some clones in this sample may be carry-over from other donors' samples.

This chain uses TRBV18 with TRBJ2-1; D gene unclear. This CDR3 has 11 residues. Per germline, CDR1 KGHSH and CDR2 LQKENI. V dropped 1 base and J dropped 8 bases, with 3 bases sitting between them. The CDR3 DNA reads as TGTGCCAGCTCACCACAACATGAGCAGTTCTTC. Residues: CASSPQHEQFF.

The chain combines TRBV2 with TRBJ1-4; no clear D gene. Germline CDR1 SNHLY, CDR2 FYNNEI. CDR3 size: 14 residues. Trimming pared 3 bases from V and 7 bases from J, leaving 12 bases between. CDR3: CASSDPGVGEKLFF. CDR3 DNA: TGTGCCAGCAGTGACCCCGGGGTGGGTGAAAAACTGTTTTTT.

V gene TRBV30 combines with J gene TRBJ2-3, with 7 bases lining up with TRBD1. Germline CDR1 and CDR2: GTSNPN and SVGIG (reference sequence). The CDR3 length is 11 residues. Unmatched junction bases numbered 4, after V lost 5 bases and J lost 8 bases. As DNA, the CDR3 is TGTGCCTGGCGGACAGGTCTTACGCAGTATTTT. Translating it yields CAWRTGLTQYF.

This chain links TRBV29-1 with TRBJ2-7; 7 bases are shared with TRBD1. V trimming: 4 bases; J trimming: 3 bases; junction bases outside the gene matches: 9. The CDR3 extends over 14 amino acids. CDR1 and CDR2 from the germline V gene are SQVTM and ANQGSEA. In DNA form, the CDR3 reads TGCAGCGTTGTCGGAGAGGGGGCAGGCTACGAGCAGTACTTC. Its protein is CSVVGEGAGYEQYF.

This chain connects TRBV28 to TRBJ2-3; D ambiguous. Per germline, CDR1 MDHEN and CDR2 SYDVKM. The CDR3 is 15 amino acids. Trimming stripped 3 bases from V and 2 bases from J, with 12 bases between. CDR3 nucleotide sequence: TGTGCCAGCAGTTTGTCGGTTGAGTACACAGATACGCAGTATTTT. Translated: CASSLSVEYTDTQYF.

J is TRBJ1-1 and V is TRBV11-2, with 7 bases that match TRBD1. The CDR3 runs 18 residues. Trimming took 1 base from V and 1 from J; bases not matched to a gene: 12. Germline CDR1 is SGHAT and CDR2 is FQNNGV. CDR3 sequence (DNA): TGTGCCAGCAGCTTAGGGTCGGGGACAGCATACCCGAACACTGAAGCTTTCTTT. It is translated as CASSLGSGTAYPNTEAFF.

The chain couples TRBV14 to TRBJ1-1, with D perhaps TRBD1 (5 bases). The length of the CDR3 is 14 residues. V dropped 4 bases and J dropped 2 bases, with 11 bases sitting between them. CDR1 is SGHDN, CDR2 FVKESK, per germline. CDR3 sequence: CASSPQQVNTEAFF. CDR3 nucleotides: TGTGCCAGCAGCCCCCAACAGGTTAACACTGAAGCTTTCTTT.

Concerning this clone itself: This may arise from a read error, as a much more abundant clone is one base away. J is TRBJ2-7 and V is TRBV5-5; D gene uncertain. This CDR3 is 12 amino acids long. Germline assignment: CDR1 SGHKS and CDR2 YYEKEE (reference sequence). V lost 0 bases and J lost 3, with 4 bases in between. The chain's CDR3 is CASSLVGYEQYF. Here the CDR3 DNA reads TGTGCCAGCAGCTTGGTGGGCTACGAGCAGTACTTC.

Turning to this clone: This likely traces to a read error, being one base from a far larger clone. The rearrangement links TRBV25-1 to TRBJ2-1; no clear D. This CDR3 is built from 13 residues. Per germline, CDR1 MGHDK and CDR2 SYGVNS. V was pared by 4 bases and J by 7 bases, with 11 bases between. The CDR3 reads CASSASTGNEQFF. For the CDR3, the DNA is TGTGCCAGCAGTGCTTCCACTGGGAATGAGCAGTTCTTC.

The rearrangement joins TRBV9 to TRBJ1-2; D not resolved. The CDR3 has 12 residues. V shed 5 bases and J shed 3 bases, with 8 bases lying between them. Germline V gives CDR1 SGDLS, CDR2 YYNGEE. CDR3 sequence: CASSDGHYGYTF. CDR3 nucleotides: TGTGCCAGCAGTGACGGACACTATGGCTACACCTTC.

The J gene is TRBJ1-4, the V gene TRBV27, with 9 bases matching TRBD1. Germline assignment: CDR1 MNHEY and CDR2 SMNVEV (reference sequence). The length of the CDR3 is 17 residues. J lost 0 bases, V lost 5 bases, and 7 bases had no gene match. The CDR3 loop reads CASSRDRVPATNEKLFF. The CDR3 DNA reads TGTGCCAGCAGTCGGGACAGGGTACCCGCAACTAATGAAAAACTGTTTTTT. Using reference TRBV27 and TRBJ1-4 for the parts outside the CDR3, the full variable domain is EAQVTQNPRYLITVTGKKLTVTCSQNMNHEYMSWYRQDPGLGLRQIYYSMNVEVTDKGDVPEGYKVSRKEKRNFPLILESPSPNQTSLYFCASSRDRVPATNEKLFFGSGTQLSVL.

The chain has TRBV12-5 and TRBJ2-2; D may be TRBD2 (5 bases). CDR1 is LGHNT and CDR2 is FRNRAP in the germline V gene. V was trimmed by 0 bases and J by 5 bases, leaving 13 bases between them. This CDR3 is 16 amino acids long. The CDR3 sequence: CASGLVSGRVTGELFF. The CDR3 nucleotides read TGTGCTAGTGGTTTGGTATCCGGGCGGGTAACCGGGGAGCTGTTTTTT.

As for this clone: A far larger clone is one base from this, pointing to a likely read error. V usage is TRBV9 and J usage is TRBJ2-6, with D perhaps being TRBD1 or TRBD2 (5 bases each). There are 15 residues in the CDR3. Trimming stripped 4 bases from V and 1 base from J, with 9 bases between. The germline V gene encodes CDR1 SGDLS and CDR2 YYNGEE. CDR3 nucleotides: TGTGCCAGCAGCCTAGAGGGGTCTGGGGCCAACGTCCTGACTTTC. Its translation is CASSLEGSGANVLTF.

V is TRBV5-4 and J is TRBJ2-3; D possibly corresponds to TRBD1 (5 bases). V shed 4 bases and J shed 2 bases, with 11 bases lying between them. This CDR3 is built from 14 residues. The V gene's germline CDR1 is SGHNT and CDR2 YYREEE (reference sequence). This CDR3 is CASSKGNPTDTQYF. The CDR3 nucleotides are TGTGCCAGCAGCAAGGGGAACCCCACAGATACGCAGTATTTT.

Remarks on this clone: At one boundary the junction diverges from the germline segment, which might be a read error. Written as DNA, the CDR3 is TGTGCCACCAGCCTCTCCTCCGGGACTCCCCTGAACTTC. Protein: CATSLSSGTPLNF. The rearrangement uses TRBV15 and TRBJ2-5; perhaps TRBD2 as D (6 bases). Germline loops: CDR1 LNHNV, CDR2 YYDKDF (reference sequence). This CDR3 contains 13 residues.

DNA of the CDR3: TGTGCCAGCAGCCAGGCGGGGAACACTGAAGCTTTCTTT. Translation gives CASSQAGNTEAFF. The rearrangement links TRBV7-9 to TRBJ1-1; D unclear. The CDR3 has 13 amino acids. Germline V CDR1 and CDR2: SEHNR, FQNEAQ (reference sequence). V lost 5 bases to trimming and J lost 1 base, with 8 bases between them. The full variable domain, its missing parts supplied by reference TRBV7-9 and TRBJ1-1, is DTGVSQNPRHKITKRGQNVTFRCDPISEHNRLYWYRQTLGQGPEFLTYFQNEAQLEKSRLLSDRFSAERPKGSFSTLEIQRTEQGDSAMYLCASSQAGNTEAFFGQGTRLTVV.

The chain recombines TRBV10-3 with TRBJ1-4; D remains unclear. The CDR3 extends over 14 amino acids. V lost 2 bases and J 1 base, leaving 5 bases between the germline ends. Germline CDR1 and CDR2: ENHRY and SYGVKD. The CDR3 spells CAISETGTNEKLFF. The CDR3 nucleotides read TGTGCCATCAGTGAGACTGGAACTAATGAAAAACTGTTTTTT.

This clone was seen ten or more times. The chain joins TRBV7-9 to TRBJ2-7; D gene ambiguous. V was shortened by 2 bases and J by 3 bases, with 5 bases between the two germline ends. Germline CDR1 reads SEHNR; CDR2 reads FQNEAQ (reference sequence). The CDR3 length is 12 residues. The CDR3 region is CASSLMDYEQYF. The CDR3 nucleotides read TGTGCCAGCAGCTTAATGGACTACGAGCAGTACTTC.

Of note for this clone: A read error is likely here: a far larger clone is one base away. This sample includes further DNA sequences coding for the same CDR3. The rearrangement uses TRBV18 and TRBJ2-1, with D unclear. Germline assignment: CDR1 KGHSH and CDR2 LQKENI. Trimming cost V 0 bases and J 7 bases, with 13 bases left between them. This CDR3 region has 15 residues. DNA of the CDR3: TGTGCCAGCTCACCACCAAGCATTGACGGTAATGAGCAGTTCTTC. Translating gives CASSPPSIDGNEQFF.

The V gene is TRBV7-8, the J gene TRBJ2-7; TRBD2 matches 8 bases. CDR1 SGHVS and CDR2 FQNEAQ come from the germline V gene. The CDR3 is made up of 15 amino acids. V was pared by 1 base and J by 5 bases, with 7 bases of the junction left unmatched. The CDR3 DNA reads as TGTGCCAGCAGCTTAGTGCGGGGGGCGGTTGACGAGCAGTACTTC. Its protein is CASSLVRGAVDEQYF.

This sequence joins TRBV18 and TRBJ1-3; D uncertain. Between the trimmed V and J ends, which lost 2 bases and 0 bases, there was a span of 8 bases. Looked up from germline, CDR1 is KGHSH and CDR2 is LQKENI. The CDR3 runs 15 residues. The CDR3 is CASSPSGSSGNTIYF. CDR3 nucleotide sequence: TGTGCCAGCTCACCATCTGGTTCCTCTGGAAACACCATATATTTT.

On this clone itself: Given a far larger clone just one base away, this is likely a sequencing read error. V usage is TRBV30 and J usage is TRBJ1-1, with 10 bases that match TRBD1. The V gene's germline CDR1 is GTSNPN and CDR2 SVGIG (reference sequence). With V trimmed by 3 bases and J by 5 bases, 3 bases remained unmatched. The CDR3 is 13 residues long. The CDR3 nucleotides are TGTGCCTGGAGGGGACAGGGGTGGACTGAAGCTTTCTTT. Encoded protein: CAWRGQGWTEAFF.

The chain carries TRBV28 and TRBJ1-3; 8 nucleotides agree with TRBD1. This CDR3 has 15 amino acids. CDR1 is MDHEN and CDR2 is SYDVKM in the germline V gene. After removal of 4 bases from V and 7 bases from J, the junction contained 9 bases not matched to a gene. The chain's CDR3 is CASSSPGQVRNTIYF. CDR3 coding DNA: TGTGCCAGCAGTTCTCCGGGACAGGTTCGGAACACCATATATTTT.

V gene TRBV19 combines with J gene TRBJ2-7, with D maybe TRBD1 (6 bases). Deletions cut 7 bases from V and 6 bases from J, with 16 bases between. The CDR3 contains 13 residues. Germline assignment: CDR1 LNHDA and CDR2 SQIVND (reference sequence). The CDR3 sequence is CASTPQGAREQYF. CDR3 sequence (DNA): TGTGCCAGTACCCCACAGGGCGCCCGCGAGCAGTACTTC.

A word on this clone: With a far larger clone one base away, a read error is the likely cause. Other DNA sequences in this specimen translate into the identical CDR3. The rearrangement uses TRBV28 and TRBJ2-7, with 9 bases that match TRBD1. V gave up 4 bases and J gave up 1 base; unmatched junction bases: 5. The CDR3 runs to 15 residues. The germline V gene encodes CDR1 MDHEN and CDR2 SYDVKM. CDR3 protein: CASSSPGTGSYEQYF. Written as DNA, the CDR3 is TGTGCCAGCAGTTCCCCCGGGACAGGGTCCTACGAGCAGTACTTC.

The chain combines TRBV5-1 with TRBJ2-5; 11 nucleotides line up with TRBD2. The V gene's germline CDR1 is SGHRS and CDR2 YFSETQ. The V gene end was trimmed by 4 bases and the J gene end by 4 bases; junction bases not matched to a gene: 3. The CDR3 has 14 amino acids. The CDR3 sequence: CASSGLAGGETQYF. The CDR3 DNA follows: TGCGCCAGCAGCGGCCTAGCGGGAGGAGAGACCCAGTACTTC.

The V gene is TRBV15, the J gene TRBJ1-2; D is ambiguous. Looked up from germline, CDR1 is LNHNV and CDR2 is YYDKDF (reference sequence). This CDR3 has 15 residues. V was clipped by 1 base and J by 4 bases, with 13 bases between them. The CDR3 reads CATSRAPSDLYGYTF. In DNA form, the CDR3 reads TGTGCCACCAGCAGAGCTCCGTCGGACCTCTATGGCTACACCTTC.

J is TRBJ2-1 and V is TRBV27; unclear D gene. V lost 2 bases, J lost 6 bases, and 8 bases lay in between. CDR1 and CDR2 from the germline V gene are MNHEY and SMNVEV (reference sequence). CDR3 length: 13 amino acids. Written as DNA, the CDR3 is TGTGCCAGCAGTTTAAGTTCCCTCAATGAGCAGTTCTTC. It translates to CASSLSSLNEQFF.